The 21 T cell receptor beta chains given below trace back to one sample, sequenced in a study of T cells in Graves' hyperthyroidism and ophthalmopathy. RNA transcripts were the template for amplifying TCR beta CDR3 regions. The HTBI primer set drove a first-round RT-PCR of the TCR CDR3. Each CDR3 protein gets one entry after TCRdb re-called the multiplex PCR reads with MiXCR. The sample includes over 200,000 distinct CDR3 sequences, 13% to 15% seen only once; the top ten take less than 15%. Source material: blood. The receptors were gathered from a woman in her thirties or forties with Graves' hyperthyroidism that later progressed to Graves' ophthalmopathy.

V and J are TRBV6-2 or TRBV6-3 and TRBJ2-4; 7 bases are shared with TRBD2. The germline CDR1 and CDR2 sequences are MNHEY and SVGEGT. With V trimmed by 8 bases and J by 1 base, 11 bases remained unmatched. The CDR3 sequence is 16 residues long. Written as DNA, the CDR3 is TGTGCCAGCGGCCGGAACGCGGGAGTGGCCAAAAACATTCAGTACTTC. Protein product: CASGRNAGVAKNIQYF.

There are many counts of this clonotype. The gene calls are TRBV20-1 and TRBJ2-1, with 13 positions matching TRBD2. The CDR3 is 18 residues long. Germline V gene lookup returns CDR1 DFQATT and CDR2 SNEGSKA (reference sequence). Unmatched junction bases numbered 13, after V lost 3 bases and J lost 5 bases. CDR3 DNA: TGCAGTGCTAGGAGCTGGGGACTAGCGGGATCGGTCGACAATGAGCAGTTCTTC. It encodes CSARSWGLAGSVDNEQFF.

This clonotype was counted many times. This sequence joins TRBV28 and TRBJ2-2, with D maybe TRBD1 (6 bases). Germline V gene sequence: CDR1 MDHEN, CDR2 SYDVKM. The length of the CDR3 is 14 residues. Trimming left V 8 bases short and J 5 bases short, with 15 bases between. The CDR3 region is CASGAGALTGELFF. CDR3 coding DNA: TGTGCCAGCGGCGCAGGGGCTCTAACCGGGGAGCTGTTTTTT.

This clonotype was picked up many times. This chain joins TRBV19 and TRBJ1-1, with 8 positions matching TRBD1. Germline V gene sequence: CDR1 LNHDA, CDR2 SQIVND (reference sequence). J was trimmed by 1 base and V by 5 bases; bases with no gene match: 9. The CDR3 loop spans 16 amino acids. This chain's CDR3 is CASSDIGTGRNTEAFF. DNA of the CDR3: TGTGCCAGTAGTGACATAGGGACAGGAAGGAACACTGAAGCTTTCTTT.

Many counts were recorded for this clonotype. The rearrangement uses TRBV2 and TRBJ1-3; D remains ambiguous. Trimming removed 4 bases at V and 4 bases at J, with 5 bases between. Looked up from germline, CDR1 is SNHLY and CDR2 is FYNNEI. The CDR3 has 12 residues. The DNA of the CDR3 is TGTGCCAGCAGTGTTGGGGGAAACACCATATATTTT. Protein product: CASSVGGNTIYF.

This clonotype was recorded at least ten times. The V gene is TRBV6-1, the J gene TRBJ2-7; possible D gene TRBD2, 6 bases. Looked up from germline, CDR1 is MNHNS and CDR2 is SASEGT. The V gene lost 6 bases and the J gene lost 4 bases, with 10 bases spanning the gap. CDR3 size: 12 residues. The CDR3 nucleotides read TGTGCCAGCAGCTCGGGAGTTTACGAGCAGTACTTC. This encodes CASSSGVYEQYF.

V and J are TRBV6-1 and TRBJ2-3, with 9 bases fitting TRBD1. This CDR3 contains 19 residues. V was clipped by 5 bases and J by 2 bases; unmatched bases: 17. Germline assignment: CDR1 MNHNS and CDR2 SASEGT. For the CDR3, the DNA is TGTGCCAGCAGTTTAATAACAGGGGGCTTGAGGACCGACACAGATACGCAGTATTTT. Its translation is CASSLITGGLRTDTDTQYF.

This clonotype was found many times. The rearrangement links TRBV29-1 to TRBJ1-2; TRBD1 agrees at 10 bases. The CDR3 sequence is 15 residues long. V lost 6 bases to trimming and J lost 4 bases; unmatched junction nucleotides: 11. Germline V gene data show CDR1 as SQVTM and CDR2 as ANQGSEA. The CDR3 here is CSVRETGGAFYGYTF. CDR3 nucleotide sequence: TGCAGCGTGCGCGAGACAGGGGGCGCCTTCTATGGCTACACCTTC.

V is TRBV4-2 and J is TRBJ2-1, with 9 bases that match TRBD2. Per the germline V gene, CDR1 is LGHNA and CDR2 is YNFKEQ. V was clipped by 0 bases and J by 7 bases; unmatched bases: 10. The CDR3 length is 17 residues. CDR3 in amino acids: CASSQEVAGVGVNEQFF. The CDR3 nucleotides are TGTGCCAGCAGCCAAGAGGTAGCGGGAGTAGGTGTTAATGAGCAGTTCTTC.

This clonotype was detected many times. CDR3 residues: CASSRSTALMNTEAFF. CDR3 DNA: TGTGCCAGCAGTAGGTCGACAGCACTAATGAACACTGAAGCTTTCTTT. The chain is built from TRBV12-3 or TRBV12-4 and TRBJ1-1, with a possible D match to TRBD1 (5 bases). This CDR3 has 16 amino acids. Trimming removed 5 bases from V and 0 bases from J, with 16 bases in between.

The chain has TRBV27 and TRBJ1-5; D may be TRBD1 (5 bases). Trimming pared 0 bases from V and 7 bases from J, leaving 16 bases between. CDR1 is MNHEY and CDR2 is SMNVEV in the germline V gene (reference sequence). The CDR3 runs to 16 residues. For the CDR3, the DNA is TGTGCCAGCAGTTTATCGTTCGGCAGGGATCGACAGCCCCAGCATTTT. It encodes CASSLSFGRDRQPQHF.

The sample holds many counts of this clonotype. The V gene is TRBV20-1, the J gene TRBJ2-3; 7 bases agree with TRBD2. V shed 3 bases, J shed 0 bases, and the junction held 3 bases outside the gene matches. The germline V gene has CDR1 DFQATT and CDR2 SNEGSKA (reference sequence). The CDR3 length is 14 residues. The CDR3 DNA reads TGCAGTGCTAGGTCGCGGGAGAGCACAGATACGCAGTATTTT. It yields the protein CSARSRESTDTQYF.

This clonotype was seen at least ten times. The chain couples TRBV20-1 to TRBJ2-1; 10 bases map to TRBD1. The V gene's germline CDR1 is DFQATT and CDR2 SNEGSKA (reference sequence). The CDR3 loop spans 20 amino acids. V lost 2 bases, J lost 0 bases, and 16 bases stayed unmatched. CDR3 sequence: CSARSPFGTGVKSSYNEQFF. CDR3 bases: TGCAGTGCTAGATCCCCTTTCGGGACAGGGGTCAAGAGCTCCTACAATGAGCAGTTCTTC.

This clonotype occurred many times. The CDR3 nucleotides are TGTGCCACCAGCGATGGGGGGTTAGCGGTAGAGCAGTTCTTC. It yields the protein CATSDGGLAVEQFF. The chain employs TRBV15 and TRBJ2-1; TRBD2 is a possible D gene (6 bases). In germline, CDR1 is LNHNV, CDR2 YYDKDF (reference sequence). V shed 5 bases and J shed 10 bases, with 18 bases lying between them. The CDR3 is 14 residues long.

This clonotype was counted many times. The CDR3: CASSLSKSGLLSGRQVYEQFF. DNA for the CDR3: TGTGCCAGCAGTTTATCCAAGTCGGGACTGCTCAGCGGGAGGCAGGTATATGAGCAGTTCTTC. The V and J genes are TRBV28 and TRBJ2-1; 9 bases are a match to TRBD2. V shed 1 base and J 8 bases; nucleotides not matched to a gene: 24. This CDR3 has 21 amino acids. The germline V gene encodes CDR1 MDHEN and CDR2 SYDVKM.

This clonotype was observed a single time. This CDR3 is missing its conserved last phenylalanine or tryptophan, likely due to a read error. Because the CDR3's place on the DNA is in doubt, the DNA is left out and the CDR3 is given as listed by TCRdb. The chain uses TRBV2 and TRBJ2-5; TRBD2, the table's D call, was not compared with the DNA. The CDR3 is made up of 19 amino acids, end residues included. CDR1 is SNHLY, CDR2 FYNNEI, per germline. CDR3 sequence: CASIPHPRAGLAGAETRYV.

This clonotype was observed at least ten times. This chain links TRBV6-1 with TRBJ2-7; a possible D gene is TRBD2 (5 bases). V was pared by 4 bases and J by 2 bases, with 15 bases between. This CDR3 has 15 amino acids. Per germline, CDR1 MNHNS and CDR2 SASEGT. CDR3 coding DNA: TGTGCCAGCAGTGTCAATAAGAGGGATACCTACGAGCAGTACTTC. This encodes CASSVNKRDTYEQYF.

V is TRBV3-1 and J is TRBJ1-6, with D possibly being TRBD1 (6 bases). The germline gives CDR1 LGHDT, CDR2 YNNKEL (reference sequence). The V and J ends lost 4 bases and 10 bases respectively, with 17 bases between them. The CDR3 extends over 15 amino acids. CDR3 sequence: CASSLRQGGRSPLHF. The CDR3 nucleotides read TGTGCCAGCAGCCTCCGCCAAGGGGGGAGGTCACCCCTCCACTTT.

This clonotype was seen repeatedly, ten times or more. CDR3: CSARGGLAGQQETQYF. The DNA of the CDR3 is TGCAGTGCTAGAGGCGGGCTAGCGGGGCAACAAGAGACCCAGTACTTC. The chain carries TRBV20-1 and TRBJ2-5, with TRBD2 matching over 9 bases. The CDR3 has 16 residues. Germline V lookup: CDR1 DFQATT, CDR2 SNEGSKA (reference sequence). The V and J ends lost 1 base and 2 bases, in that order; junction bases with no gene match: 8.

This clonotype was recorded at least ten times. The genes are TRBV6-1 and TRBJ2-7; D is perhaps TRBD2 (5 bases). The length of the CDR3 is 13 residues. The V end was cut by 6 bases, the J end by 6 bases, with 15 bases between. Germline CDR1 is MNHNS and CDR2 is SASEGT. CDR3 loop: CASSIGLFREQYF. The CDR3 region has the DNA TGTGCCAGCAGCATAGGACTGTTCCGCGAGCAGTACTTC.

This clonotype was seen ten or more times. Here the CDR3 reads CASSRKAASGTNTGELFF. DNA of the CDR3: TGTGCCAGCAGCCGAAAAGCGGCTAGCGGGACGAACACCGGGGAGCTGTTTTTT. The chain carries TRBV27 and TRBJ2-2; 9 positions match TRBD2. Looked up from germline, CDR1 is MNHEY and CDR2 is SMNVEV (reference sequence). V lost 6 bases, J lost 0 bases, and 11 bases stayed unmatched. This CDR3 spans 18 amino acids.